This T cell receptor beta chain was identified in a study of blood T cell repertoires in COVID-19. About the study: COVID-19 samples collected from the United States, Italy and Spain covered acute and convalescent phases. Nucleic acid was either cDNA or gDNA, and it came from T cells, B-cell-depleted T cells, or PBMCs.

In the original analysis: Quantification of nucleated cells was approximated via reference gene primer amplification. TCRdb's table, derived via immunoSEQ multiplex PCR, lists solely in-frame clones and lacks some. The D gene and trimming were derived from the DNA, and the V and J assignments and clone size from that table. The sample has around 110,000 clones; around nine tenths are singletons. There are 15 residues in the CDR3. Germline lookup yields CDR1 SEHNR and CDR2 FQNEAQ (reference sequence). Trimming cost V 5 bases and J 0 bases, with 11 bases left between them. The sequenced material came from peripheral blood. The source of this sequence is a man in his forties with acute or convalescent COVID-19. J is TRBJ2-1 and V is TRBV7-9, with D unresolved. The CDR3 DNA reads TGTGCCAGCAGCCCTCTAGAGACCTCCTACAATGAGCAGTTCTTC. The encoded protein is CASSPLETSYNEQFF. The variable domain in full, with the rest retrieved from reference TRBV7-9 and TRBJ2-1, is DTGVSQNPRHKITKRGQNVTFRCDPISEHNRLYWYRQTLGQGPEFLTYFQNEAQLEKSRLLSDRFSAERPKGSFSTLEIQRTEQGDSAMYLCASSPLETSYNEQFFGPGTRLTVL.